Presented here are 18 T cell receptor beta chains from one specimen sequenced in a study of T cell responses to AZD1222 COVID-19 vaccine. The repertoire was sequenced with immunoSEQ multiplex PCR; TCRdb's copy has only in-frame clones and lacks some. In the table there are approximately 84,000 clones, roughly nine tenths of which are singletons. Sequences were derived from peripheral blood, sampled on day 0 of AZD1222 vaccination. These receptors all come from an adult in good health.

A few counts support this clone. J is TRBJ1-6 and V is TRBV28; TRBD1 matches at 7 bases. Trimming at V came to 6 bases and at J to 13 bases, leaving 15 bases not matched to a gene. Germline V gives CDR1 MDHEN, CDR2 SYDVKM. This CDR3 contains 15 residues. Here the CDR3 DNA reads TGTGCCAGCAGGATGGGACAGTTTGGTTGGATGCCCCTCCACTTT. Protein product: CASRMGQFGWMPLHF. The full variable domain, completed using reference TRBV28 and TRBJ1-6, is DVKVTQSSRYLVKRTGEKVFLECVQDMDHENMFWYRQDPGLGLRLIYFSYDVKMKEKGDIPEGYSVSREKKERFSLILESASTNQTSMYLCASRMGQFGWMPLHFGNGTRLTVT.

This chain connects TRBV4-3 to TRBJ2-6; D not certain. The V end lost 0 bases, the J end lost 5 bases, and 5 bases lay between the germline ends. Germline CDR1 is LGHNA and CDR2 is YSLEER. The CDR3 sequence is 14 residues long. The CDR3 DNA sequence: TGCGCCAGCAGCCAAGAAGGCAGGGCCAACGTCCTGACTTTC. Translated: CASSQEGRANVLTF.

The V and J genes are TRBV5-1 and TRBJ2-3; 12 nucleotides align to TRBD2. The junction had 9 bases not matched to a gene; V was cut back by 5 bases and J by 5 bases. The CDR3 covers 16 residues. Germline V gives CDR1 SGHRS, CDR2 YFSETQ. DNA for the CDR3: TGCGCCAGCAGATTCCTAGCGGGAGGGCCTGGAGATACGCAGTATTTT. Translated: CASRFLAGGPGDTQYF. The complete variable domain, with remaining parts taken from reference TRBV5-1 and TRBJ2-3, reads KAGVTQTPRYLIKTRGQQVTLSCSPISGHRSVSWYQQTPGQGLQFLFEYFSETQRNKGNFPGRFSGRQFSNSRSEMNVSTLELGDSALYLCASRFLAGGPGDTQYFGPGTRLTVL.

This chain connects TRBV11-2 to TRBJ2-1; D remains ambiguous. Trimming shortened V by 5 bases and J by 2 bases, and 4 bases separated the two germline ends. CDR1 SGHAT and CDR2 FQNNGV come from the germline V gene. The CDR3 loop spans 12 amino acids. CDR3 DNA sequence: TGTGCCAGCAGCGGCACCTACAATGAGCAGTTCTTC. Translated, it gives CASSGTYNEQFF.

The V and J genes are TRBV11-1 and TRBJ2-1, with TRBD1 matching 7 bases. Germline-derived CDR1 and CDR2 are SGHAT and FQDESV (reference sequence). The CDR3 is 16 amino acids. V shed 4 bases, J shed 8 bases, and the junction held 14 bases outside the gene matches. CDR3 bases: TGTGCCAGCAGCTCCACAGGGGCACTACCTATCGATGAGCAGTTCTTC. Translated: CASSSTGALPIDEQFF.

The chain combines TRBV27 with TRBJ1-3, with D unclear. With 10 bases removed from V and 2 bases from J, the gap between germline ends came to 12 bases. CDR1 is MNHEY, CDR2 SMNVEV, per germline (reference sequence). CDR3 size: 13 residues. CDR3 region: CATRPAPGNTIYF. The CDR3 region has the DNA TGTGCCACCCGACCGGCGCCTGGAAACACCATATATTTT.

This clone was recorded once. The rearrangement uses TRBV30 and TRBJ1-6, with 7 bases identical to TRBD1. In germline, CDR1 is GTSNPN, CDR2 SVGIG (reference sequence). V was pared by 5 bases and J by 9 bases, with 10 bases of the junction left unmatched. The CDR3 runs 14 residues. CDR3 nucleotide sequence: TGTGCCTGGGAGGGACAGTCTTCCATTTCACCCCTCCACTTT. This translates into CAWEGQSSISPLHF.

This CDR3 is CASSPTGGRGTEAFF. CDR3 nucleotide sequence: TGTGCCAGCTCCCCCACGGGGGGACGAGGCACTGAAGCTTTCTTT. This chain joins TRBV25-1 and TRBJ1-1; tentative D call: TRBD1 (5 bases). The CDR3 is made up of 15 amino acids. Germline V CDR1 and CDR2: MGHDK, SYGVNS. Trimming removed 8 bases at V and 4 bases at J, with 20 bases between.

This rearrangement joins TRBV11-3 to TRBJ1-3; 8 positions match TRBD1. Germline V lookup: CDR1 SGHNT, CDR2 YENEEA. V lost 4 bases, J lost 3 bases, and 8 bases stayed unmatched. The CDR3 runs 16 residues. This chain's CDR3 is CASSSGQGNFGNTIYF. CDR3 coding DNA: TGTGCCAGCAGCTCTGGACAGGGAAATTTTGGAAACACCATATATTTT.

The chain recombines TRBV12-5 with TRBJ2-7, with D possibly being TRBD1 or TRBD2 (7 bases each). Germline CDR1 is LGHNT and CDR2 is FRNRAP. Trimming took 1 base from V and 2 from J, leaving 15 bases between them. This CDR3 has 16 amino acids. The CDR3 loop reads CASGLAQGGTAYEQYF. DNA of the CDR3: TGTGCTAGTGGTTTGGCCCAGGGGGGGACAGCCTACGAGCAGTACTTC.

The CDR3 here is CASSQQGSTGELFF. CDR3 nucleotide sequence: TGTGCCAGCAGTCAGCAGGGATCCACCGGGGAGCTGTTTTTT. The V call is TRBV6-4, the J call TRBJ2-2; a weak D match, TRBD1 (5 bases). V shed 5 bases and J shed 4 bases, with 11 bases lying between them. Looked up from germline, CDR1 is MRHNA and CDR2 is SNTAGT. The CDR3 consists of 14 residues.

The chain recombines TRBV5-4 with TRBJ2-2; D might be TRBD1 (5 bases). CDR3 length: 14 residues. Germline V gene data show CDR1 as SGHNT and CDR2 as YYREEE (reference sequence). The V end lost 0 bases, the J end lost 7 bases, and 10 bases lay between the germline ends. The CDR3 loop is CASSLEGYNGELFF. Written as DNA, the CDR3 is TGTGCCAGCAGCTTGGAGGGGTACAACGGGGAGCTGTTTTTT.

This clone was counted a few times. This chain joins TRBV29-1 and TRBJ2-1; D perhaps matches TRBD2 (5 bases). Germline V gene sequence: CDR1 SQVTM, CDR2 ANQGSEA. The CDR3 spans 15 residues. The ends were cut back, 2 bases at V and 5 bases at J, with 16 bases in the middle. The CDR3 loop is CSVERGQGGHNEQFF. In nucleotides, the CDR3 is TGCAGCGTTGAAAGAGGGCAAGGAGGTCACAATGAGCAGTTCTTC.

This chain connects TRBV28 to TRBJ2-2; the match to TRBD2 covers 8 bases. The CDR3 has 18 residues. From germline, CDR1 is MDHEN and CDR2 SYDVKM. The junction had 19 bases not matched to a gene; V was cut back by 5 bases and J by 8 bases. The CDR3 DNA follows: TGTGCCAGCAGTCCCCCGGGATTCCGCGGGAGGCAAACAGGGGAGCTGTTTTTT. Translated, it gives CASSPPGFRGRQTGELFF.

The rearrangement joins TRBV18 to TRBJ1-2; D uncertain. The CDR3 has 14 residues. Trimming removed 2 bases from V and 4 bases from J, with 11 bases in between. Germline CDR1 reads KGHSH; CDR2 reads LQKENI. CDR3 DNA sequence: TGTGCCAGCTCACCAGGGCAGACGGGCTATGGCTACACCTTC. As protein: CASSPGQTGYGYTF.

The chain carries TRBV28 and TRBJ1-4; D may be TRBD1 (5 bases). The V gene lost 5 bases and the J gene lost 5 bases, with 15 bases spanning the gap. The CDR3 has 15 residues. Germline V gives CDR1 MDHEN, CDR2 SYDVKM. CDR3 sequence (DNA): TGTGCCAGCAGTCCCTCGGGGGGTGGAAATGAAAAACTGTTTTTT. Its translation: CASSPSGGGNEKLFF.

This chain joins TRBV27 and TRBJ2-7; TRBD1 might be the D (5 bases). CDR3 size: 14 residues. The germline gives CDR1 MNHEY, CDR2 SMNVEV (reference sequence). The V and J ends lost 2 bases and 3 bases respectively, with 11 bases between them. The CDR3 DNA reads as TGTGCCAGCAGTTTACAGGGAACACTCTACGAGCAGTACTTC. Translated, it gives CASSLQGTLYEQYF.

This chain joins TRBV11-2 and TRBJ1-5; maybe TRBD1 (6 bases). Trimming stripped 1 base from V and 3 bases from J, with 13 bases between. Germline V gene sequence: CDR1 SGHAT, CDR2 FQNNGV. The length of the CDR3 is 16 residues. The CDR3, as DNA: TGTGCCAGCAGCTTAGTAGGGGCAGGGGTCAATCAGCCCCAGCATTTT. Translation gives CASSLVGAGVNQPQHF.